The 20 T cell receptor beta chains reported below all come from one sample, sequenced in a study of T cells in women clearing cervical HPV infection. Some clones are missing from TCRdb's copy, which holds only in-frame ones; the method was immunoSEQ multiplex PCR. Its table records approximately 23,000 clones. The source material was blood buffy coat. The receptors stem from a woman between 18 and 70 years old with a cervical HPV16 infection that either progressed to CIN3+ or cleared (not recorded which).

A word on this clone: The read ends 3 residues before the CDR3 terminus; that terminus is restored from the germline J gene. The J gene is TRBJ2-1, the V gene TRBV18; the match to TRBD1 covers 10 bases. J was trimmed by 7 bases and V by 3 bases; bases with no gene match: 3. The CDR3 runs 14 residues. The germline V gene has CDR1 KGHSH and CDR2 LQKENI. The chain's CDR3 is CASSPGQGFNEQFF. CDR3 bases read: TGTGCCAGCTCACCGGGACAGGGGTTTAATGAG.

Turning to this clone: The DNA ends 3 residues before the CDR3 does, and the rest of the CDR3 is filled in from the germline J gene. The V and J genes are TRBV10-3 and TRBJ2-3; 9 bases are a match to TRBD1. Germline loops: CDR1 ENHRY, CDR2 SYGVKD. The length of the CDR3 is 12 residues. The CDR3 DNA, read in part, is TGTGCCGCGTCGGACAGGGGTCAGCCG. Its translation: CAASDRGQP. The complete CDR3 sequence is CAASDRGQPQYF.

On this clone: Read data end 3 residues before the CDR3 end; the end is taken from the germline J gene. The chain has TRBV7-9 and TRBJ2-2; no clear D. CDR3 length equals 15 residues. CDR1 and CDR2 (germline): SEHNR, FQNEAQ (reference sequence). The sequenced CDR3 bases are TGTGCCAGCAGCTTAGGTTCGTCTCAGAAAGAAAAG. This codes for CASSLGSSQKEK. In full, the CDR3 reads CASSLGSSQKEKLFF.

As concerns this clone: The observed sequence ends 3 residues before the CDR3 terminus, with the missing tail filled in from the germline J gene. V and J are TRBV28 and TRBJ2-3; D perhaps matches TRBD2 (5 bases). From germline, CDR1 is MDHEN and CDR2 SYDVKM. This CDR3 is built from 13 residues. CDR3 bases read: TGTGCCAGCAGTTCCTATACCGGGGAGACG. Amino acids: CASSSYTGET. Given in full, the CDR3 is CASSSYTGETQYF.

In the case of this clone: Germline and junction disagree at one end, which may indicate a read error. Sequencing ends 3 residues short of the CDR3 end; the germline J gene provides the rest. This chain connects TRBV4-2 to TRBJ2-7; 11 bases match TRBD2. CDR1 and CDR2 (germline): LGHNA, YNFKEQ. This CDR3 has 15 residues. CDR3 protein: CASSHDSGRGYEQYF. Partial CDR3 DNA: TGCGCCAGCAGCCATGATAGCGGGAGGGGCTACGAG.

To note about this clone: Sequencing ends 3 residues short of the CDR3 end; the germline J gene provides the rest. The chain carries TRBV20-1 and TRBJ2-1; 12 bases line up with TRBD2. The V and J ends lost 6 bases and 8 bases, in that order; junction bases with no gene match: 20. This CDR3 has 18 amino acids. CDR1 and CDR2 from the germline V gene are DFQATT and SNEGSKA (reference sequence). The covered CDR3 bases are TGCAGTGCCACCCGGACAGGCCACTCTAGCGGGAGGGCCCATGAG. This translates into CSATRTGHSSGRAHE. The entire CDR3 protein is CSATRTGHSSGRAHEQFF.

On this clone itself: The read ends 3 residues shy of where the CDR3 ends; the end is completed using the germline J gene. V and J are TRBV5-1 and TRBJ2-3; TRBD2 matches at 7 bases. Per the germline V gene, CDR1 is SGHRS and CDR2 is YFSETQ. The CDR3 length is 15 residues. The CDR3 DNA, read in part, is TGCGCCAGCAGCTTGACCGGGGCGGGGGAAGAGACG. Translation: CASSLTGAGEET. The entire CDR3 protein is CASSLTGAGEETQYF.

On this clone itself: Sequencing ends 3 residues short of the CDR3 end; the germline J gene provides the rest. The J gene is TRBJ1-2, the V gene TRBV10-3; TRBD1 agrees at 7 bases. Trimming took 2 bases from V and 0 from J; bases not matched to a gene: 6. CDR1 is ENHRY and CDR2 is SYGVKD in the germline V gene. This CDR3 contains 16 residues. The CDR3 here is CAISEGGQGANYGYTF. The part of the CDR3 DNA that was read is TGTGCCATCAGTGAGGGCGGGCAGGGGGCTAACTATGGC.

A note on this clone: The observed sequence ends 3 residues before the CDR3 terminus, with the missing tail filled in from the germline J gene. The V and J genes are TRBV19 and TRBJ2-1; a possible D gene is TRBD2 (6 bases). CDR1 LNHDA and CDR2 SQIVND come from the germline V gene (reference sequence). Trimming removed 5 bases at V and 1 base at J, with 12 bases between. CDR3 length: 15 amino acids. CDR3 region: CASSRSAGSYNEQFF. Incomplete CDR3 DNA: TGTGCCAGTAGTCGTAGCGCGGGGTCCTACAATGAG.

As concerns this clone: The read stops 3 residues short of the end of the CDR3; the missing end is completed from the germline J gene. The genes are TRBV28 and TRBJ1-5; D not resolved. From germline, CDR1 is MDHEN and CDR2 SYDVKM. This CDR3 has 15 residues. Trimming took off 1 base at V and 0 bases at J, with 7 bases between the two ends. The CDR3 is CASSLSAYSNQPQHF. The sequenced part of the CDR3 DNA is TGTGCCAGCAGTTTATCTGCCTATAGCAATCAGCCC.

Partial CDR3 DNA: TGTGCCACCAGTGAGTCCGGACTACATGAG. Protein product: CATSESGLHE. The CDR3 as a whole reads CATSESGLHEQFF. The chain uses TRBV24-1 and TRBJ2-1, with D perhaps matching TRBD2 (6 bases). The CDR3 end lies 3 residues beyond the end of the read and is filled in from the germline J gene. Trimming removed 4 bases at V and 8 bases at J, with 11 bases between. Germline CDR1 KGHDR, CDR2 SFDVKD. The CDR3 covers 13 residues.

A note on this clone: The read terminates 3 residues before the CDR3 end, so the remaining end is supplied by the germline J gene. The chain has TRBV6-1 and TRBJ1-2; 7 bases map to TRBD1. There are 14 residues in the CDR3. Germline lookup yields CDR1 MNHNS and CDR2 SASEGT. The sequenced CDR3 bases are TGTGCCAGCAGTGAAGGGACAGGACTATACGAC. As protein: CASSEGTGLYD. The full CDR3 protein reads CASSEGTGLYDYTF.

Worth noting for this clone: The read comes to an end 3 residues before the CDR3 does, leaving the germline J gene to fill in the end. This rearrangement joins TRBV20-1 to TRBJ2-7; a possible D gene is TRBD2 (6 bases). V was shortened by 3 bases and J by 5 bases, with 14 bases between the two germline ends. This CDR3 spans 13 amino acids. Germline V lookup: CDR1 DFQATT, CDR2 SNEGSKA (reference sequence). CDR3 sequence: CSASRGSSDEQYF. The CDR3 bases that were read are TGCAGTGCTAGCCGGGGGAGCTCAGACGAG.

About this clone: Additional DNA sequences in this sample encode the identical CDR3. The covered CDR3 bases are TGTGCCAGTAGAAGGGGCGTCCCTGGAAACACC. This encodes CASRRGVPGNT. The full CDR3 reads CASRRGVPGNTIYF. The J gene is TRBJ1-3, the V gene TRBV19, with D possibly being TRBD1 (5 bases). The CDR3 is cut off 3 residues early in the read; its end comes from the germline J gene. Trimming took off 6 bases at V and 2 bases at J, with 11 bases between the two ends. The germline CDR1 and CDR2 sequences are LNHDA and SQIVND (reference sequence). This CDR3 comprises 14 residues.

As to this clone: The read ends 3 residues before the CDR3 terminus; that terminus is restored from the germline J gene. The V gene is TRBV19, the J gene TRBJ1-5, with unresolved D. Germline CDR1 reads LNHDA; CDR2 reads SQIVND (reference sequence). This CDR3 is 13 amino acids long. V was clipped by 6 bases and J by 2 bases, with 8 bases between them. The part of the CDR3 DNA that was read is TGTGCCAGTAGCTTACTAGGCAATCAGCCC. Encoded protein: CASSLLGNQP. The whole CDR3 protein is CASSLLGNQPQHF.

Worth noting for this clone: The sequence runs out 3 residues before the end of the CDR3; the remainder is reconstructed from the germline J gene. The chain links TRBV19 to TRBJ2-2; tentatively, D is TRBD2 (5 bases). Germline V CDR1 and CDR2: LNHDA, SQIVND (reference sequence). The CDR3 consists of 14 residues. The part of the CDR3 DNA that was read is TGTGCCAGTAGTATCCGGGGTAACAATTCACCG. It codes for CASSIRGNNSP. The whole CDR3 sequence reads CASSIRGNNSPLFF.

On this clone itself: The observed sequence ends 3 residues before the CDR3 terminus, with the missing tail filled in from the germline J gene. This sequence joins TRBV30 and TRBJ1-3, with D possibly being TRBD1 (5 bases). Germline values: CDR1 GTSNPN, CDR2 SVGIG (reference sequence). Trimming took 8 bases from V and 1 from J, leaving 9 bases between them. The CDR3 has 12 residues. CDR3 bases read: TGTGCCACCGCAGGGTCTGGAAACACC. Its protein is CATAGSGNT. The whole CDR3 is CATAGSGNTIYF.

On this clone: The sequence runs out 3 residues before the end of the CDR3; the remainder is reconstructed from the germline J gene. The genes are TRBV11-2 and TRBJ1-5, with a tentative D call TRBD1 (5 bases). Deletions cut 3 bases from V and 3 bases from J, with 12 bases between. Germline V gene lookup returns CDR1 SGHAT and CDR2 FQNNGV. The CDR3 sequence is 15 residues long. This CDR3 reads CASSFQAGSNQPQHF. The sequenced CDR3 bases are TGTGCCAGCAGCTTTCAGGCAGGGTCCAATCAGCCC.

For this clone: The sequence runs out 3 residues before the end of the CDR3; the remainder is reconstructed from the germline J gene. V is TRBV2 and J is TRBJ1-6, with TRBD1 matching 7 bases. Germline trimming cut 2 bases from V and 7 bases from J; bases unmatched to any gene: 5. This CDR3 is built from 15 residues. Germline CDR1 SNHLY, CDR2 FYNNEI. The CDR3 loop reads CASSESETGNSPLHF. The part of the CDR3 DNA that was read is TGTGCCAGCAGTGAATCCGAGACAGGGAATTCACCC.

The DNA read from the CDR3 is TGTGCCAGCAGCTACGGGGCGACAGGGCTCTATGGC. Translated: CASSYGATGLYG. The whole CDR3 protein is CASSYGATGLYGYTF. The chain links TRBV11-2 to TRBJ1-2; 7 bases are a match to TRBD1. The missing CDR3 end, 3 residues past where the read stops, is filled in from the germline J gene. Trimming at V came to 4 bases and at J to 4 bases, leaving 9 bases not matched to a gene. CDR3 size: 15 residues. Looked up from germline, CDR1 is SGHAT and CDR2 is FQNNGV.